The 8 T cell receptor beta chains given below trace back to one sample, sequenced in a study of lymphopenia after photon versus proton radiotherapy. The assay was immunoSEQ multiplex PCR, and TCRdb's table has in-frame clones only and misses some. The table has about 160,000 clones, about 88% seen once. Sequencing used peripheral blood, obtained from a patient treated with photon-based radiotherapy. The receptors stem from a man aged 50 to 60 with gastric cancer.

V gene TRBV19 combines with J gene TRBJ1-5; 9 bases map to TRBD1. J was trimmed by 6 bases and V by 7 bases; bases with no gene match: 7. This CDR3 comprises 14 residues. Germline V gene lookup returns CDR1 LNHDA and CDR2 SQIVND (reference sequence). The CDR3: CASTKTGGRQPQHF. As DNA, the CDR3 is TGTGCCAGTACCAAAACAGGGGGCCGTCAGCCCCAGCATTTT. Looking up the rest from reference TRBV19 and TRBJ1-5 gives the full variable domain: DGGITQSPKYLFRKEGQNVTLSCEQNLNHDAMYWYRQDPGQGLRLIYYSQIVNDFQKGDIAEGYSVSREKKESFPLTVTSAQKNPTAFYLCASTKTGGRQPQHFGDGTRLSIL.

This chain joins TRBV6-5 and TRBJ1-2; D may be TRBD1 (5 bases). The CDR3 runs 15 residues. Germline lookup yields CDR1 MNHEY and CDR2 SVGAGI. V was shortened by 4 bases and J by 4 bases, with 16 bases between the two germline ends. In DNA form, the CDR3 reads TGTGCCAGCAGTTCCCCCAGGGATTCGAGCTATGGCTACACCTTC. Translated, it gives CASSSPRDSSYGYTF.

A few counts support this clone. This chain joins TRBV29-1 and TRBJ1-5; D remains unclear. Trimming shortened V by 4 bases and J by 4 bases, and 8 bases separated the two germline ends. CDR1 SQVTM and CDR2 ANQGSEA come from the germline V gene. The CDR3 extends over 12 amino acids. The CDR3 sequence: CSVGAVNQPQHF. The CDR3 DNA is TGCAGCGTTGGGGCAGTTAATCAGCCCCAGCATTTT.

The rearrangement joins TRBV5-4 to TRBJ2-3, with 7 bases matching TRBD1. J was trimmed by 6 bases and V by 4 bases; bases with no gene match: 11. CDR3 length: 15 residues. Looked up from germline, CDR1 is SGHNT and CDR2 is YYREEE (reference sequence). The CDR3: CASSRQTGTHDTQYF. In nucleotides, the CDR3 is TGTGCCAGCAGCCGACAGACAGGGACGCACGATACGCAGTATTTT.

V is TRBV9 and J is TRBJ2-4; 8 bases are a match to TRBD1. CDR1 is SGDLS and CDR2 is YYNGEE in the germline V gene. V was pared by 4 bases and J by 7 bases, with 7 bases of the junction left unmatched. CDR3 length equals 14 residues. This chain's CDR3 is CASSRGQGSNIQYF. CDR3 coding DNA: TGTGCCAGCAGCCGAGGACAGGGATCGAACATTCAGTACTTC.

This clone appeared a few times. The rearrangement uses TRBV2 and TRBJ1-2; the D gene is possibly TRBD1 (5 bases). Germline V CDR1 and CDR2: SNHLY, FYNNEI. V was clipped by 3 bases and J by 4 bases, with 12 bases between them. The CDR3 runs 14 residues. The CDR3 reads CASSDRGKSYGYTF. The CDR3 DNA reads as TGTGCCAGCAGTGATAGGGGAAAGAGCTATGGCTACACCTTC.

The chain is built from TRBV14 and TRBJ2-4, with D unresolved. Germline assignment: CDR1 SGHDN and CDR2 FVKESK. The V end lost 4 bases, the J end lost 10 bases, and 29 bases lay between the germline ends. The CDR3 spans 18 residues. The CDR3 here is CASSPFSDRPLVGAIQYF. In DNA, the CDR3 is TGTGCCAGCAGCCCTTTCTCGGACCGACCACTTGTAGGAGCTATTCAGTACTTC.

CDR3 DNA: TGTGCCAGCATCGAGACTAGCGGGTCTAGGGGAGCAGATACGCAGTATTTT. This gives the protein CASIETSGSRGADTQYF. The rearrangement joins TRBV7-9 to TRBJ2-3; the match to TRBD2 covers 10 bases. V was pared by 7 bases and J by 4 bases, with 14 bases of the junction left unmatched. The CDR3 spans 17 residues. The germline V gene has CDR1 SEHNR and CDR2 FQNEAQ (reference sequence).